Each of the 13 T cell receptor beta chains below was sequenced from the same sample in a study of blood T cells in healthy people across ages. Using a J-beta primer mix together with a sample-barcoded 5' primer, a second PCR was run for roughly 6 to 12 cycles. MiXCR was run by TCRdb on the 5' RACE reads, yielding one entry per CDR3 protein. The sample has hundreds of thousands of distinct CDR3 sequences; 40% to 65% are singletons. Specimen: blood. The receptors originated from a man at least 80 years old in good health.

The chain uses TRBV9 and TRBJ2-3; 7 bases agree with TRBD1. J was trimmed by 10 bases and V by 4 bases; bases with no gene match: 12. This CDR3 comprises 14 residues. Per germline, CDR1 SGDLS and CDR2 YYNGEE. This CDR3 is CASSPAHSQGAQYF. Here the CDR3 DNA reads TGTGCCAGCAGCCCCGCTCACTCTCAGGGGGCGCAGTATTTT.

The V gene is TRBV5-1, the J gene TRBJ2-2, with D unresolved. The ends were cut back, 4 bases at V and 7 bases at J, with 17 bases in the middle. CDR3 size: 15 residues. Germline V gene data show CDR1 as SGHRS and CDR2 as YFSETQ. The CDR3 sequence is CASSLEWRSYGELFF. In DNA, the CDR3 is TGCGCCAGCAGCCTGGAATGGCGGTCTTACGGGGAGCTGTTTTTT.

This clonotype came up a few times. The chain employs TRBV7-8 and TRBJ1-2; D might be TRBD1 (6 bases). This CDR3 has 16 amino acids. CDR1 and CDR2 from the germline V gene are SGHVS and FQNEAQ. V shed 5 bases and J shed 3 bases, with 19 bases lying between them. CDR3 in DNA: TGTGCCAGCAGCGGGGCGGGCAGGGGTGTGGACTATGGCTACACCTTC. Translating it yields CASSGAGRGVDYGYTF.

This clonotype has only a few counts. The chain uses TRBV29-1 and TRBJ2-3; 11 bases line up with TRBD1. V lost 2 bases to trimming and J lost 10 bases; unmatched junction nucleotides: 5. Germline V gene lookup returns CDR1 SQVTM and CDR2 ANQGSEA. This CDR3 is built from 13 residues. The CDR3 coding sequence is TGCAGCGTTGAACGGGACAGGGGGGTGGCGCAGTATTTT. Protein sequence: CSVERDRGVAQYF.

For the CDR3, the DNA is TGTGCCAGCAGCGTGTGGAAGTGGTCCTACGAGCAGTACTTC. Residues: CASSVWKWSYEQYF. The genes are TRBV5-6 and TRBJ2-7; D unresolved. The CDR3 is 14 residues long. Germline V lookup: CDR1 SGHDT, CDR2 YYEEEE. The V end was cut by 4 bases, the J end by 1 base, with 12 bases between.

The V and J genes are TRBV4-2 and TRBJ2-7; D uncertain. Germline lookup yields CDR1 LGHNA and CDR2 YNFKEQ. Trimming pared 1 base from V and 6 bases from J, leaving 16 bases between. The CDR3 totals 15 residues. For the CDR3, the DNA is TGTGCCAGCAGCCAAGTTGGCCTACGGACGGCCGAGCAGTACTTC. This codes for CASSQVGLRTAEQYF.

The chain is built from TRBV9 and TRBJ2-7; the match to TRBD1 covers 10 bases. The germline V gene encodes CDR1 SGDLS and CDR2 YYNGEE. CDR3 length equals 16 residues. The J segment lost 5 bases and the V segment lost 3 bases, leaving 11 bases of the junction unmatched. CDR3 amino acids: CASSAPGGTGVHEQYF. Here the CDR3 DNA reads TGTGCCAGCAGCGCCCCTGGGGGGACAGGGGTCCACGAGCAGTACTTC.

DNA of the CDR3: TGCGCCAGCAGCTCGGGGACAGGTTGGTCCTACGAGCAGTACTTC. This codes for CASSSGTGWSYEQYF. J is TRBJ2-7 and V is TRBV5-1; TRBD1 aligns across 8 bases. J gave up 1 base and V 3 bases, and 6 bases lay outside the gene matches. The germline gives CDR1 SGHRS, CDR2 YFSETQ. The CDR3 covers 15 residues.

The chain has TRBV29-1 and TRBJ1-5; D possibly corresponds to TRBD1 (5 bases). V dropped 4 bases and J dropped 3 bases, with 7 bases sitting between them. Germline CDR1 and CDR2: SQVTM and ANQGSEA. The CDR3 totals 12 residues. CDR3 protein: CSVGRDNQPQHF. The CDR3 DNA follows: TGCAGCGTTGGCAGGGACAATCAGCCCCAGCATTTT.

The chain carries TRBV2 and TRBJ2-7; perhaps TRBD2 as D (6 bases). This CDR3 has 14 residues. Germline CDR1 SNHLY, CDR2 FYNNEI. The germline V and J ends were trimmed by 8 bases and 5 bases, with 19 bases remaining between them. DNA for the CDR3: TGTGCCAGCGGGGGGACGGGCCCTAGGAACGAGCAGTACTTC. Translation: CASGGTGPRNEQYF.

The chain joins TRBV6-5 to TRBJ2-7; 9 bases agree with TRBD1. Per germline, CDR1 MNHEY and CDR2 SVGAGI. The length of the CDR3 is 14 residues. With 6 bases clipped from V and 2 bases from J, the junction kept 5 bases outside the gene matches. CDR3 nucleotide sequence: TGTGCCAGCAGAACAGGGGGCGGAACCTACGAGCAGTACTTC. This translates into CASRTGGGTYEQYF.

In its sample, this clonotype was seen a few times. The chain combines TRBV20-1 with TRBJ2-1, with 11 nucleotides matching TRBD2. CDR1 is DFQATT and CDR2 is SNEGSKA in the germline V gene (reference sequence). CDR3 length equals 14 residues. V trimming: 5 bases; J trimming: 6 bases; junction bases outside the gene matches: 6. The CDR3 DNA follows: TGCAGTGCTGGGATAGCGGGAGGGATCAATGAGCAGTTCTTC. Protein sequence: CSAGIAGGINEQFF.

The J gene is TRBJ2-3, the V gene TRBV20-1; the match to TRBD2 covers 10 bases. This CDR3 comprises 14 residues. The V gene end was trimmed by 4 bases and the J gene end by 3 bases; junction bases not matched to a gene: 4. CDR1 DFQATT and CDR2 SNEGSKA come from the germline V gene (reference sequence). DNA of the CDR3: TGCAGTGCTATTGGTAGCGGGGGGACAGATACGCAGTATTTT. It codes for CSAIGSGGTDTQYF.